This entry features one T cell receptor beta chain sequence. The table came from immunoSEQ multiplex PCR; TCRdb's copy has only in-frame clones and leaves some out. The repertoire consists of hundreds of thousands of clones, with 70% to 90% occurring once and the leading ten covering roughly an eighth. These data belong to a study of blood T cell repertoires in COVID-19. Patients at the Seattle site were enrolled during active infection and followed longitudinally. CDR1 is DFQATT, CDR2 SNEGSKA, per germline (reference sequence). CDR3 length: 10 residues. V was trimmed by 3 bases and J by 8 bases, leaving 7 bases between them.

The receptor comes from a woman in her forties or fifties with COVID-19, enrolled during active disease. V and J are TRBV20-1 and TRBJ1-2; D is uncertain. The source material was peripheral blood. The CDR3 region is CSARRGGYTF. As DNA, the CDR3 is TGCAGTGCTAGGAGAGGGGGCTACACCTTC.